Sequencing of this TCR beta chain was carried out in a study of cytomegalovirus exposure and HLA in healthy donors. The CDR3 contains 14 residues. Trimming took 4 bases from V and 2 from J; bases not matched to a gene: 6. In germline, CDR1 is SQVTM, CDR2 ANQGSEA. It was with 60 Vbeta and 13 Jbeta primers that the PCR ran. The data were produced by immunoSEQ multiplex PCR, yet TCRdb's version contains in-frame clones alone and is incomplete. The data show 150,000 to 200,000 clones, roughly 85% seen once. What was sequenced was PBMCs. This TCR came from a woman in her forties or fifties in good health and CMV-seronegative. This chain links TRBV29-1 with TRBJ2-3; TRBD2 matches 7 bases. DNA of the CDR3: TGCAGCGTTGGGGTAGCGGGCGCCACAGATACGCAGTATTTT. Its translation is CSVGVAGATDTQYF.